Listed below are T cell receptor beta chains from one sample, sequenced in a study of CD8 T cells in Susac syndrome. TCRdb re-called the immunoSEQ multiplex PCR reads with MiXCR, one entry per CDR3 protein. The sample yields hundreds of thousands of distinct CDR3 sequences, roughly nine tenths seen once. Specimen: CD8+ T cells from PBMCs. The receptors come from a human donor with multiple sclerosis. The CDR3 runs from the conserved cysteine through the conserved F or W. A D gene is named only where the DNA matches it firmly. A clone size is listed for some rows: how often the clone was seen (once, few, many), or a class if it is expanded.

size	V	J	D	DNA	CDR3
NA	TRBV7-9	TRBJ2-5	TRBD2	TGTGCCAGCAGCCCAACTAGCGGGAGGACGCGGGAGACCCGGTACTTC	CASSPTSGRTRETRYF
NA	TRBV19	TRBJ1-1	NA	TGTGCCAGTAGTATAGGTTTACAGGCGAACACTGAAGCTTTCTTT	CASSIGLQANTEAFF
NA	TRBV9	TRBJ2-1	TRBD2	TGTGCCAGCAGCGTAGGCGGGAGTTGGAATGAGCAGTTCTTC	CASSVGGSWNEQFF
NA	TRBV27	TRBJ2-1	TRBD1	TGTGCCAGCACTCGACAGGGGGTGGGTTACAATGAGCAGTTCTTC	CASTRQGVGYNEQFF
NA	TRBV12-3/TRBV12-4	TRBJ2-5	NA	TGTGCCAGCAGTTTTGACAGTCAAGAGACCCAGTACTTC	CASSFDSQETQYF
NA	TRBV20-1	TRBJ2-1	TRBD1	TGCAGTGCTGGGGACAGGGTCTACAATGAGCAGTTCTTC	CSAGDRVYNEQFF
NA	TRBV4-1	TRBJ2-7	NA	TGCGCCAGCAGCCAAGGTCTCTCCTACGAGCAGTACTTC	CASSQGLSYEQYF
NA	TRBV30	TRBJ1-2	TRBD1	TGTGCCTGGAGCGGCGGACAGGGAGGCGCTGGCTACACCTTC	CAWSGGQGGAGYTF
NA	TRBV20-1	TRBJ2-1	NA	TGCAGTGGGGTAGGGGGCGGGGCGACCTACAATGAGCAGTTCTTC	CSGVGGGATYNEQFF
once	TRBV19	TRBJ1-1	NA	TGTGCCAGTAGTTTCACGGGACTGGAAGCTTTCTTT	CASSFTGLEAFF
NA	TRBV2	TRBJ2-7	NA	TGTGCCAGCAGTGAGGGGTTGCTCTACAACGAGCAGTACTTC	CASSEGLLYNEQYF
NA	TRBV19	TRBJ1-1	NA	TGTGCCAGTACCACCGGGGGGAACACTGAAGCTTTCTTT	CASTTGGNTEAFF
NA	TRBV2	TRBJ1-1	NA	TGTGCCACCTTCCTTTACACTGAAGCTTTCTTT	CATFLYTEAFF
NA	TRBV4-1	TRBJ2-7	NA	TGCGCCAGCAGCCAAGGGTGGGGGAGTCACAACGAGCAGTACTTC	CASSQGWGSHNEQYF
NA	TRBV7-6	TRBJ2-1	NA	TGTGCCAGCAGCTTATTCGACTGGGATGAGCAGTTCTTC	CASSLFDWDEQFF
NA	TRBV30	TRBJ2-7	NA	TGTGCCTGGAGTGTTGGTGGGTATCACGAGCAGTACTTC	CAWSVGGYHEQYF
NA	TRBV5-6	TRBJ1-5	NA	TGTGCCAGCAGCTTGGGGGGGAACAATCAGCCCCAGCATTTT	CASSLGGNNQPQHF
NA	TRBV15	TRBJ2-3	NA	TGTGCCACCGACGCAGGGACCACAGATACGCAGTATTTT	CATDAGTTDTQYF
NA	TRBV4-1	TRBJ2-2	NA	TGCGCCAGCAGCCAAGACCCTGGGGGTAGGGACTACACCGGGGAGCTGTTTTTT	CASSQDPGGRDYTGELFF
NA	TRBV7-9	TRBJ1-3	NA	TGTGCCAGTGCCCCGGGAAGAGGTAACACCATATATTTT	CASAPGRGNTIYF
NA	TRBV7-2	TRBJ2-7	TRBD2	TGTGCCAGCAGCGCAGGGACTAGCGCTTACTACGAGCAGTACTTC	CASSAGTSAYYEQYF
NA	TRBV25-1	TRBJ2-7	NA	TGTGCCAGCAGTGCAGGACAGTTTGGGTACGAGCAGTACTTC	CASSAGQFGYEQYF
NA	TRBV9	TRBJ2-2	NA	TGTGCCAGCAGCCCCTATTGGGGGGCCCCCTGGACGAACACCGGGGAGCTGTTTTTT	CASSPYWGAPWTNTGELFF
NA	TRBV11-1	TRBJ2-7	NA	TGTGCCAGCAGCTCAGTGGGGTCGCCGTCCTACGAGCAGTACTTC	CASSSVGSPSYEQYF
NA	TRBV10-3	TRBJ2-5	NA	TGTGCCATCAGACAGCCGACAGGTGATGGGACCCAGTACTTC	CAIRQPTGDGTQYF
NA	TRBV6-5	TRBJ1-1	NA	TGTGCCAGCAGTTACGGGTTAATGAACACTGAAGCTTTCTTT	CASSYGLMNTEAFF
NA	TRBV19	TRBJ1-1	NA	TGTGCCAGTAGTATGTTAGAGGGGAGCGACTGGATGAACACTGAAGCTTTCTTT	CASSMLEGSDWMNTEAFF
NA	TRBV12-3/TRBV12-4	TRBJ2-6	NA	TGTGCCAGCAGTCGGAGTTCTGGCAACGTCCTGACTTTC	CASSRSSGNVLTF
NA	TRBV7-9	TRBJ1-5	NA	TGTGCCAGCAGCCGGGACGCGAATCGGCCCCAGCATTTT	CASSRDANRPQHF
NA	TRBV15	TRBJ2-1	TRBD2	TGTGCCACCAGCAGAGATCGGGAGGGCCGAATGAATGAGCAGTTCTTC	CATSRDREGRMNEQFF
NA	TRBV11-2	TRBJ2-1	NA	TGTGCCAGCAGACGTGGGGTCCTCCTAAACAATGAGCAGTTCTTC	CASRRGVLLNNEQFF
NA	TRBV30	TRBJ1-1	TRBD1	TGTGCCTGGAGTATGGGACAGGGGAACACTGAAGCTTTCTTT	CAWSMGQGNTEAFF
NA	TRBV6-2/TRBV6-3	TRBJ2-7	TRBD1	TGTGCCAGTACGGTAGGGACAGGGGCCTCCTACGAGCAGTACTTC	CASTVGTGASYEQYF
NA	TRBV20-1	TRBJ1-2	NA	TGCAGTGCCCAGGAGAGCCATACTAACTATGGCTACACCTTC	CSAQESHTNYGYTF
NA	TRBV5-6	TRBJ1-1	NA	TGTGCCAGCAGCTCACTCTTAGTCGACACTGAAGCTTTCTTT	CASSSLLVDTEAFF
NA	TRBV3-1	TRBJ2-7	TRBD2	TGTGCCAGCAGCCAAGAGCTAGCGGGAGTGAACTACGAGCAGTACTTC	CASSQELAGVNYEQYF
NA	TRBV23-1	TRBJ2-5	NA	TGCGCCAGCAGGCGAGCGGCTGCGCTGCGCCCAGAGACCCAGTACTTC	CASRRAAALRPETQYF
NA	TRBV29-1	TRBJ1-2	TRBD1	TGCAGCGTCCGGGACAGGGATTACCTTAACTATGGCTACACCTTC	CSVRDRDYLNYGYTF
NA	TRBV7-9	TRBJ1-6	NA	TGTGCCAGCAGCCCCCGTGAGGTCCAAGGACCGGATTCACCCCTCCACTTT	CASSPREVQGPDSPLHF
NA	TRBV3-1	TRBJ2-5	NA	TGTGCCAGCAGCCAAGATACGGGAGCAGAAGAGACCCAGTACTTC	CASSQDTGAEETQYF
NA	TRBV20-1	TRBJ2-1	NA	TGCAGGATAGCGATTTCGAGCTCCTACAATGAGCAGTTCTTC	CRIAISSSYNEQFF
NA	TRBV4-2	TRBJ2-1	NA	TGTGCCAGCAGCCAAGATCTTTGGGTCTCCTACAATGAGCAGTTCTTC	CASSQDLWVSYNEQFF
NA	TRBV9	TRBJ2-2	NA	TGTGCCAGCAGCGTAGGTGGCGGCGGTGGCGGGGAGCTGTTTTTT	CASSVGGGGGGELFF
NA	TRBV13	TRBJ1-2	TRBD1	TGTGCCAGCAGCTCCGGACAGGGAAATTACTATGGCTACACCTTC	CASSSGQGNYYGYTF
NA	TRBV27	TRBJ2-2	NA	TGTGCCAGCAGTTGGTCCGCGGGGCTAGTATTGACCGGGGAGCTGTTTTTT	CASSWSAGLVLTGELFF
NA	TRBV12-3/TRBV12-4	TRBJ1-1	TRBD1	TGTGCCAGCAGTCAACACAGGGGGCTGAACACTGAAGCTTTCTTT	CASSQHRGLNTEAFF
NA	TRBV7-9	TRBJ1-1	NA	TGTGCCAGCAGCTTACCCGCGGGGGGTGACGCTTTCTTT	CASSLPAGGDAFF
NA	TRBV19	TRBJ2-7	NA	TGTGCCAGTAGTATAGTCGAGGGAAGCGAGCAGTACTTC	CASSIVEGSEQYF
NA	TRBV20-1	TRBJ2-1	TRBD2	TGCAGTGCCACTCCTCGCGGGAGGACGGTAAATGAGCAGTTCTTC	CSATPRGRTVNEQFF
NA	TRBV5-6	TRBJ1-1	NA	TGTGCCAGCAGCCCGGGACCGACCGTGATGAACACTGAAGCTTTCTTT	CASSPGPTVMNTEAFF
NA	TRBV4-3	TRBJ2-3	TRBD2	TGCGCCAGCAGCCAACAAGCTAGCGGGAAGGGATTGCTCAATTTT	CASSQQASGKGLLNF
NA	TRBV9	TRBJ2-1	TRBD1	TGTGCCAGCAGCGGACAGGGAATGAGTGGGGAGCAGTTCTTC	CASSGQGMSGEQFF
once	TRBV2	TRBJ2-3	TRBD2	TGTGCCAGCAGCCACAATAGCGGGGACCTCACAGATACGCAGTATTTT	CASSHNSGDLTDTQYF
NA	TRBV5-4	TRBJ2-7	TRBD1	TGTGCCAGCAGCTTGGGGGGGATCGCACAGGGGTTGGGATACGAGCAGTACTTC	CASSLGGIAQGLGYEQYF
NA	TRBV3-1	TRBJ1-2	TRBD1	TGTGCCAGCAGCCAAGTCCCGGGACAGGGGGCCCTCTCTAACTATGGCTACACCTTC	CASSQVPGQGALSNYGYTF
NA	TRBV6-5	TRBJ2-5	NA	TGTGCCAGCAGTTTTTGGGGGGAGTACCAAGAGACCCAGTACTTC	CASSFWGEYQETQYF
once	TRBV2	TRBJ1-4	NA	TGTGCCAGCAGTGAAGTTGGGGACGGTGAAAAACTGTTTTTT	CASSEVGDGEKLFF